This T cell receptor (beta chain) was sequenced for a study of cytomegalovirus exposure and HLA in healthy donors (dated by TCRdb to 2016 to 2017). About the study as a whole: According to an earlier analysis of 587 of the donors, 150 million to 200 million T cells yielded 117 million unique TCR beta sequences and about 300 Gb of sequence data. Around 320 gigabases of sequencing data and around 87 million unique TCR sequences were included in an early release covering 550 to 800 HLA-typed donors. Of the approximately 370 genotyped donors, 81% were placed in the genetic ancestry cluster associated with self-reported Caucasian donors. The study was designed to test whether signatures of past pathogen exposure could be identified by cataloging public T cell receptors. Using immunosequencing, the study profiled T cell repertoires from about 610 subjects and related those repertoires to cytomegalovirus serostatus. In addition to the first cohort of 666 subjects, a separate validation cohort of 120 different subjects was used. To predict cytomegalovirus infection status, the study combined high-throughput TCR immunosequencing, statistical association of individual TCRs with disease status, and machine learning. A later analysis re-examined previously published TCR beta repertoires from roughly 650 donors and added high-resolution HLA genotyping to investigate patterns of TCR occurrence. The later analysis used no new phenotypic data to find candidate immune exposures, relying instead on TCR beta sequences and their occurrence across donors. An earlier analysis of 500 to 750 of the donors applied high-throughput TCR beta sequencing to assess whether each TCR beta V gene segment acted as functional or pseudogenic. Alongside the repertoire data, information on donor age, sex, ethnicity and CMV serostatus was compiled. Genome-wide SNP genotypes for about 55% of the roughly 670 donors were used in a later genetic analysis, which treated that subset as a discovery cohort. Every discovery cohort repertoire had been produced on one sequencing platform. HLA typing included class I and class II loci at four-digit resolution. The number of typed donors differed by locus: about 620-640 for A, B, C, DRB1 and DQB1; approximately 520 for DQA1; approximately 610 for DPA1; and some 450 for DPB1. Because of strong linkage in the cohort, a few DR-DQ haplotypes were treated as single units for association and clustering. On average, approximately 250,000 unique TCR beta nucleotide sequences were sequenced per donor among 398 genotyped donors of the cohort, with roughly 18% of those sequences being non-productive.

For this clone: Its antigen is still unknown. The sample holds no much larger clone one base away, and base qualities are not on file.

General conclusions and limits of the study: Only TCR beta chains were sequenced in this cohort, and the absence of alpha or paired-chain data limited detectable features. Because HLA typing was missing for some donors at each locus, association tests included only the typed subset. Presence/absence analyses assumed roughly uniform sequencing depth across donors, an assumption that may not hold. In a later genetic analysis, a missense DCLRE1C variant was associated with V-gene and J-gene trimming of TCR beta chains, and the association was replicated in an independent cohort. The study listed over 150 TCR beta chains as associated with cytomegalovirus. The authors suggested that the approach could potentially be generalized to other disease states and immunological phenotypes. A group of highly shared sequence variants was considered likely to be a technical artifact of the sequencing pipeline. A further reported finding was that TCR beta sequences accurately predicted the HLA-A and HLA-B alleles for most subjects in the first cohort. In both the original and validation cohorts, the classifier was reported to diagnose cytomegalovirus status with high specificity and sensitivity. Broadly in line with IMGT annotations, most TCR beta V segments showed up in productive rearrangements about 90% or about 30% of the time in an earlier analysis of around 550 of the donors. The only immune exposure information available for the cohort was CMV serostatus. In a later analysis, most CMV-associated TCR beta chains were found to appear HLA-restricted, with HLA associations seemingly driven largely by CMV exposure. A few of the identified cytomegalovirus-associated TCR beta chains were confirmed in vitro to be specific for cytomegalovirus antigens. A later genetic analysis reported fewer N-insertions in productive TCRs among donors in an Asian-associated ancestry cluster than the roughly 700-donor mean. Some IMGT-functional V segments, including TRBV6-2 and TRBV6-3, could not be told apart with the 87-base-pair reads, so those segments were excluded. Some 16 rarely observed V segments, including chromosome 9 orphons, were excluded from the earlier analysis of some 590 of the donors because counts were too low. While some public TCRs were present in many individuals, most TCR sequences turned up only very rarely across donors. In a later analysis, HLA-associated TCR beta chains showed more clonal expansion and lower generation probabilities than non-associated chains that were equally common. Several of the top co-occurrence clusters appeared to be linked to parvovirus B19, influenza, CMV and Epstein-Barr virus, according to a later analysis. Correlated functional status among segregating V segments might be attributable to linkage disequilibrium, but an unknown experimental factor could not be ruled out. A later analysis associated 16,951 TCR beta sequences with specific HLA alleles at a false discovery rate of 0.05. Strong co-occurrence of HLA alleles, especially DR and DQ, made assigning TCR associations to individual alleles difficult. According to a later analysis, TCR association rates differed among HLA loci, with DRB1 alleles showing the most associated TCRs and HLA-C alleles showing the fewest.

The library relied on the immunoSEQ multiplex PCR assay. For the multiplex PCR, a mixture combining 60 forward primers for TCR Vbeta segments and 13 reverse primers for TCR Jbeta segments was used. The CDR3 region of rearranged TCR beta genes was amplified from genomic DNA by a multiplex PCR assay. Amplified TCR beta libraries were sequenced as 87-base-pair reads on the Illumina HiSeq System. Turning to the authors' computational methods: A later analysis tallied tens of millions of unique TCR beta chains across the 600 to 700 repertoires, and roughly 11 million of those chains were shared by two or more donors. Raw reads were error-corrected and collapsed into unique sequences by a nearest-neighbor algorithm in which closely related sequences were merged to remove PCR and sequencing errors. CDR3 sequences were aligned to IMGT reference sequences to assign V, D and J gene segments. Each retained sequence needed at least a six-nucleotide match to both a V gene segment and a J gene segment. A rearrangement was called productive if the CDR3 had no stop codons and remained in frame with V and J, and every other rearrangement was called non-productive. Following IMGT convention, CDR3 was defined as the stretch from the second conserved V-encoded cysteine to the conserved J-encoded phenylalanine. The earlier analysis of about 530 of the donors excluded any sequence lacking an unambiguous match to a single V gene segment. In an earlier analysis of several hundred of the donors, V segments were called functional above 56.7% productive rearrangements and were called segregating when the between-donor standard deviation exceeded 5%. A statistical classification framework was developed to diagnose cytomegalovirus status using the catalog of TCR beta chain sequences. A later analysis assigned V and J genes by comparing TCR nucleotide sequences with IMGT/GENE-DB human TR gene sequences. The TCRdist pipeline was used in a later analysis to assign CDR3 sequences and most-parsimonious VDJ recombination scenarios. In a later analysis, every TCR beta chain was defined by the combination of its CDR3 amino acid sequence and its V-gene family, and reads without a unique V-gene family were dropped. In a later analysis, 500 to 650 highly shared, low-generation-probability nucleotide sequences were removed to address suspected cross-contamination and a sequencing artifact. For each public chain, a later analysis derived a clonal expansion index from normalized ranks of inferred template counts within each repertoire. In a later analysis, generation probabilities were computed using a VDJ recombination model fitted to out-of-frame rearrangements, and the results were checked against IGoR. In a later analysis, hypergeometric tests were used to score TCR-TCR, TCR-HLA and TCR-CMV co-occurrence, with a repertoire-size bias correction applied to TCR pairs. To estimate false discovery rates, a later analysis permuted the HLA or CMV assignments 20 times. In a later analysis, co-occurring TCRs were grouped using DBSCAN, with TCRdist sequence similarity added in when clustering inside HLA-allele-positive subsets. For co-occurrence clustering, repertoires with fewer than 30,000 or more than 120,000 public chains were excluded, along with about five repertoires with anomalous nucleotide sharing. TCRdb carries this immuneACCESS record with in-frame sequences only. Its versions omit some clonotypes, under half of them owing to an unresolved V gene in the studies checked, with the rest unexplained. The DNA was the basis for D and trimming; V, J and clone size are from that table. The sample yields roughly 54,000 clones; less than 85% were counted once. Jointly, the top ten make up just under 20% of the sample.

The cohort comprised 550 to 700 healthy bone marrow donors. All cohort members were sampled while nominally healthy, although unrecorded immune exposures were likely present. The donor tested CMV seropositive, placing the donor among the approximately 310 seropositive members of the cohort. Each donor provided a peripheral blood sample, and peripheral blood mononuclear cells were used for TCR beta sequencing. The Qiagen DNeasy Blood Extraction Kit was used to extract genomic DNA from the blood cell samples. Germline trimming: 4 bases from V, 5 bases from J; junction bases outside gene matches: 8. From the cysteine through the phenylalanine, the CDR3 covers 15 amino acids. Kept here is only the CDR3 DNA, which spans 45 bases and is read in frame from base 1. Based on the germline V gene, the CDR1 and CDR2 sequences are MNHEY and SVGAGI.

Sequencing was done on a sample of PBMCs. This receptor was taken from a woman aged 55 to 70 in good health and CMV-seropositive. This receptor chain uses TRBV6-5 and TRBJ1-2, and 9 junction bases match TRBD1. CDR3 reads: CASSSQGQGDYGYTF. The nucleotide sequence reads as follows: TGTGCCAGCAGTTCCCAGGGACAGGGAGATTATGGCTACACCTTC.